This entry concerns a single T cell receptor (beta chain). The table came from immunoSEQ multiplex PCR; TCRdb's copy has only in-frame clones and leaves some out. The sample consists of almost 500,000 clones, approximately 86% of them appearing once. Participants, about 18 to 100 years old, spanned approximately 25 US areas. Among Cohort 3 donors, those recovered had two negative PCRs, clearance, or symptom resolution. This record belongs to a study of blood T cell repertoires in COVID-19. V was shortened by 1 base and J by 5 bases, with 11 bases between the two germline ends. The CDR3 consists of 14 residues. Germline loops: CDR1 SGHAT, CDR2 FQNNGV.

This chain joins TRBV11-2 and TRBJ1-1, with D uncertain. Specimen: PBMCs or T cells enriched from blood (not recorded which). The sequence came from a woman in her fifties or sixties who had recovered from COVID-19. CDR3 nucleotide sequence: TGTGCCAGCAGCTTAGTCGAGGGCTGGACTGAAGCTTTCTTT. Translated, it gives CASSLVEGWTEAFF.